Listed here are 20 T cell receptor beta chains from one sample, sequenced in a study of shared clonotypes between healthy human individuals. Using immunoSEQ multiplex PCR, the repertoire was profiled, and TCRdb retains in-frame clones only, with some absent. The sample yields over 2 million clones, 95% seen once. The sequencing sample was made of naive CD4+ T cells sorted from blood. Subset defined: CD45RA+ positively selected. Every receptor here comes from a young man in good health.

Remarks on this clone: This could be a read error, since a much larger clone is one nucleotide away. The sample holds other DNA sequences that translate to the same CDR3. V usage is TRBV6-5 and J usage is TRBJ2-7; no clear D gene. The CDR3 covers 11 residues. V lost 2 bases and J 2 bases, leaving 1 base between the germline ends. Per germline, CDR1 MNHEY and CDR2 SVGAGI. CDR3 sequence: CASSYAYEQYF. The CDR3 DNA is TGTGCCAGCAGTTACGCCTACGAGCAGTACTTC.

This clone was observed a single time. The CDR3 DNA follows: TGCGCCAGCAGCCAAGCCCTCGTAGTAGCGGGAAAGGGTGAGCAGTTCTTC. This sequence encodes CASSQALVVAGKGEQFF. V and J are TRBV4-1 and TRBJ2-1; TRBD2 aligns across 8 bases. Germline loops: CDR1 MGHRA, CDR2 YSYEKL. The junction had 14 bases not matched to a gene; V was cut back by 1 base and J by 9 bases. CDR3 length: 17 amino acids.

The CDR3 sequence is CASSILGREQYF. CDR3 nucleotides: TGTGCCAGTAGTATCTTGGGGCGCGAGCAGTACTTC. The chain carries TRBV19 and TRBJ2-7; TRBD1 is a possible D gene (5 bases). Germline CDR1 reads LNHDA; CDR2 reads SQIVND (reference sequence). The germline V and J ends were trimmed by 3 bases and 6 bases, with 9 bases remaining between them. There are 12 residues in the CDR3. Based on the CDR3 plus reference TRBV19 and TRBJ2-7, the full variable domain is DGGITQSPKYLFRKEGQNVTLSCEQNLNHDAMYWYRQDPGQGLRLIYYSQIVNDFQKGDIAEGYSVSREKKESFPLTVTSAQKNPTAFYLCASSILGREQYFGPGTRLTVT.

The V and J genes are TRBV10-3 and TRBJ2-7; 11 bases line up with TRBD1. From germline, CDR1 is ENHRY and CDR2 SYGVKD. This CDR3 has 13 residues. V lost 10 bases to trimming and J lost 4 bases; unmatched junction nucleotides: 6. The CDR3 region has the DNA TGTGCCACCGGGACAGGGGGACATTACGAGCAGTACTTC. Translated, it gives CATGTGGHYEQYF.

This chain connects TRBV10-3 to TRBJ2-7, with D unclear. Germline lookup yields CDR1 ENHRY and CDR2 SYGVKD. The CDR3 is 11 amino acids. Deletions cut 8 bases from V and 7 bases from J, with 12 bases between. The DNA of the CDR3 is TGTGCCATCGGGCTTTTTGAGGAGCAGTACTTC. It encodes CAIGLFEEQYF.

The gene calls are TRBV6-5 and TRBJ2-2, with D possibly being TRBD2 (6 bases). This CDR3 is built from 15 residues. Germline V gives CDR1 MNHEY, CDR2 SVGAGI. The V gene lost 7 bases and the J gene lost 4 bases, with 16 bases spanning the gap. For the CDR3, the DNA is TGTGCCAGCATGGACGGGAGCCTTTCCACCGGGGAGCTGTTTTTT. As protein: CASMDGSLSTGELFF.

The genes are TRBV21-1 and TRBJ1-5; TRBD1 was called by the table and not checked on the DNA. TRBV21-1 is deemed a pseudogene. This CDR3 is built from 16 residues. CDR3 loop: CASSHKAGRENQPQHF. In nucleotides, the CDR3 is TGTGCCAGCAGCCATAAAGCCGGCAGGGAAAACCAGCCCCAGCATTTT.

This rearrangement joins TRBV5-1 to TRBJ1-3; D is unclear. Germline V CDR1 and CDR2: SGHRS, YFSETQ. CDR3 size: 15 residues. V lost 2 bases, J lost 4 bases, and 13 bases lay in between. CDR3: CASSLRGESGNTIYF. The CDR3 DNA is TGCGCCAGCAGCTTACGGGGAGAGTCCGGAAACACCATATATTTT.

The gene calls are TRBV30 and TRBJ1-3, with D unclear. In germline, CDR1 is GTSNPN, CDR2 SVGIG (reference sequence). Trimming took off 3 bases at V and 4 bases at J, with 16 bases between the two ends. The CDR3 is 15 amino acids. Written as DNA, the CDR3 is TGTGCCTGGAGGCCCCTGGGGATAGTAGGAAACACCATATATTTT. This codes for CAWRPLGIVGNTIYF.

The V call is TRBV18, the J call TRBJ2-2; TRBD2 agrees at 13 bases. V shed 3 bases, J shed 2 bases, and the junction held 6 bases outside the gene matches. Germline loops: CDR1 KGHSH, CDR2 LQKENI. CDR3 size: 18 residues. The CDR3 loop reads CASSPGTSGAYNTGELFF. The DNA of the CDR3 is TGTGCCAGCTCACCCGGGACTAGCGGGGCGTATAACACCGGGGAGCTGTTTTTT.

This chain's CDR3 is CSKGDTYEQYF. CDR3 nucleotide sequence: TGCAGTAAAGGGGATACCTACGAGCAGTACTTC. The chain recombines TRBV20-1 with TRBJ2-7, with D perhaps TRBD1 (5 bases). With 8 bases removed from V and 2 bases from J, the gap between germline ends came to 10 bases. CDR1 is DFQATT and CDR2 is SNEGSKA in the germline V gene (reference sequence). The CDR3 runs 11 residues.

This chain joins TRBV27 and TRBJ2-2; D ambiguous. Deletions cut 5 bases from V and 2 bases from J, with 15 bases between. Germline V gene lookup returns CDR1 MNHEY and CDR2 SMNVEV (reference sequence). The CDR3 is made up of 16 amino acids. CDR3 nucleotides: TGTGCCAGCAGTCGTGACTCCAGGCTTAACACCGGGGAGCTGTTTTTT. Its protein product is CASSRDSRLNTGELFF.

This clone was observed a single time. This chain joins TRBV2 and TRBJ2-2; unclear D gene. V shed 5 bases and J shed 6 bases, with 22 bases lying between them. This CDR3 region has 17 residues. Germline loops: CDR1 SNHLY, CDR2 FYNNEI. CDR3 bases: TGTGCCAGCAGTCGTGAGTCCCCTCATCTTGGGTCCGGGGAGCTGTTTTTT. This sequence encodes CASSRESPHLGSGELFF. The complete variable domain, with remaining parts taken from reference TRBV2 and TRBJ2-2, reads EPEVTQTPSHQVTQMGQEVILRCVPISNHLYFYWYRQILGQKVEFLVSFYNNEISEKSEIFDDQFSVERPDGSNFTLKIRSTKLEDSAMYFCASSRESPHLGSGELFFGEGSRLTVL.

The V call is TRBV10-1, the J call TRBJ2-2; D ambiguous. CDR3 size: 14 residues. Germline CDR1 reads WNHNN; CDR2 reads SYGVQD (reference sequence). The V and J ends lost 3 bases and 0 bases respectively, with 5 bases between them. This chain's CDR3 is CASSDGANTGELFF. The CDR3 DNA reads as TGCGCCAGCAGTGACGGCGCGAACACCGGGGAGCTGTTTTTT.

A word on this clone: This specimen includes other DNA sequences encoding the same CDR3. The J gene is TRBJ2-5, the V gene TRBV5-1; unclear D gene. The CDR3 loop spans 14 amino acids. Trimming stripped 5 bases from V and 0 bases from J, with 11 bases between. Germline loops: CDR1 SGHRS, CDR2 YFSETQ. CDR3: CASSLTVYQETQYF. The CDR3 nucleotides are TGCGCCAGCAGTCTCACAGTGTACCAAGAGACCCAGTACTTC.

The chain links TRBV4-1 to TRBJ2-5, with 8 bases identical to TRBD1. This CDR3 spans 15 amino acids. CDR1 and CDR2 (germline): MGHRA, YSYEKL. V dropped 4 bases and J dropped 4; count of bases not matched to a gene: 8. This CDR3 reads CASSPPGTGGETQYF. The CDR3 DNA is TGCGCCAGCAGCCCCCCCGGGACAGGCGGAGAGACCCAGTACTTC.

The J gene is TRBJ1-4, the V gene TRBV5-1; maybe TRBD1 (5 bases). The germline CDR1 and CDR2 sequences are SGHRS and YFSETQ. The CDR3 consists of 15 residues. The V end lost 1 base, the J end lost 7 bases, and 14 bases lay between the germline ends. The CDR3 nucleotides are TGCGCCAGCAGCTTGTCGCAGGGCGTTGCTGAAAAACTGTTTTTT. Protein product: CASSLSQGVAEKLFF.

The chain recombines TRBV4-3 with TRBJ2-2; TRBD1 agrees at 7 bases. The CDR3 sequence is 17 residues long. Germline V gives CDR1 LGHNA, CDR2 YSLEER. Trimming at V came to 2 bases and at J to 5 bases, leaving 11 bases not matched to a gene. CDR3 sequence: CASSQLRLQGVTGELFF. The DNA for the CDR3 is TGCGCCAGCAGCCAACTTAGGCTCCAGGGGGTTACCGGGGAGCTGTTTTTT.

The chain couples TRBV4-2 to TRBJ1-5; D not certain. CDR1 is LGHNA, CDR2 YNFKEQ, per germline. CDR3 size: 13 residues. Trimming stripped 0 bases from V and 7 bases from J, with 7 bases between. CDR3 nucleotides: TGTGCCAGCAGCCAAGATCTATCGCAGCCCCAGCATTTT. This translates into CASSQDLSQPQHF.

The chain combines TRBV7-2 with TRBJ1-2; no reliable D call. The V gene's germline CDR1 is SGHTA and CDR2 FQGNSA. V was trimmed by 2 bases and J by 8 bases, leaving 12 bases between them. The length of the CDR3 is 13 residues. The CDR3 nucleotides read TGTGCCAGCAGCTTAACCTTTTATGTGGGCTACACCTTC. Translation: CASSLTFYVGYTF. Complete variable domain (other parts from reference TRBV7-2 and TRBJ1-2): GAGVSQSPSNKVTEKGKDVELRCDPISGHTALYWYRQSLGQGLEFLIYFQGNSAPDKSGLPSDRFSAERTGGSVSTLTIQRTQQEDSAVYLCASSLTFYVGYTFGSGTRLTVV.